This TCR beta chain came from a study of cytomegalovirus exposure and HLA in healthy donors. The method was immunoSEQ multiplex PCR; TCRdb's version includes in-frame clones alone and lacks a portion of them. The data show approximately 180,000 clones, about 82% seen once. This clone was recorded many times. Antigen: not known. Germline CDR1 and CDR2: LNHNV and YYDKDF (reference sequence). This CDR3 region has 16 residues. J lost 6 bases, V lost 5 bases, and 12 bases had no gene match. General study points: Many donors carried some public TCRs, although rarity characterized most TCR sequences. Under in vitro conditions, a few CMV-associated chains were confirmed as specific for CMV antigens. Cytomegalovirus status, reportedly, was diagnosed with high specificity and sensitivity by the classifier. Subsequent analysis showed first-cohort TCR clusters tending to co-occur in around 110 validation repertoires.

Material for sequencing was PBMCs. The chain joins TRBV15 to TRBJ2-7; TRBD1 matches at 11 bases. The sequence was obtained from a young woman in good health and CMV-seronegative. CDR3 sequence (DNA): TGTGCCACCAGCGGATTGAAGCGGGACAGGGGGATCGAGCAGTACTTC. It is translated as CATSGLKRDRGIEQYF.